The rows below give T cell receptor beta chains drawn from one sample of a study of blood T cell repertoires in COVID-19. Sequencing was performed with immunoSEQ multiplex PCR; in TCRdb, only in-frame clones are kept and a portion is missing. The table lists about 170,000 clones, about nine tenths of them singletons. The sequenced sample was peripheral blood. The receptors stem from a woman aged 55-70 years with COVID-19, enrolled during active disease. Each CDR3 is given with its conserved first and last residue. The D gene is left open where the match is weak. Clone sizes are given selectively: once, few, many, or a class where the clone is expanded.

d_call	j_call	clone_size	v_call	cdr3_nt	cdr3_aa
NA	TRBJ2-1	NA	TRBV30	TGTGCCTGGAGTAAGAGCTCCTACAATGAGCAGTTCTTC	CAWSKSSYNEQFF
TRBD1	TRBJ1-5	NA	TRBV28	TGTGCCAGCAGTTTAGGGGACAGCTTAGATCAGCCCCAGCATTTT	CASSLGDSLDQPQHF
NA	TRBJ2-1	NA	TRBV5-1	TGCGCCAGCAGCTTGGGTACAAGAGGGTACAATGAGCAGTTCTTC	CASSLGTRGYNEQFF
NA	TRBJ2-7	NA	TRBV5-4	TGTGCCAGCAGCTCAACAGGAAACTACGAGCAGTACTTC	CASSSTGNYEQYF
NA	TRBJ2-2	NA	TRBV28	TGTGCCACCCCACGTCAGGGCACCGGGGAGCTGTTTTTT	CATPRQGTGELFF
TRBD2	TRBJ2-5	NA	TRBV27	TGTGCCAGCAGTCTCACCCGACTAGCGGGAACGGAAGAGACCCAGTACTTC	CASSLTRLAGTEETQYF
TRBD1	TRBJ1-5	once	TRBV27	TGTGCCAGCAGTTTGGGCAGGGGGCTGAAGCCCCAGCATTTT	CASSLGRGLKPQHF
TRBD1	TRBJ1-4	NA	TRBV7-9	TGTGCCAGCAGCGACAGGGAGAAACTGTTTTTT	CASSDREKLFF
NA	TRBJ2-3	NA	TRBV6-6	TGTGCCAGCAGCCGACCGCCAGGATCAGATACGCAGTATTTT	CASSRPPGSDTQYF
TRBD1	TRBJ2-7	NA	TRBV6-6	TGTGCCAGCGGGGCTTCGGGACAGGCCGCCTACGAGCAGTACTTC	CASGASGQAAYEQYF
TRBD1	TRBJ1-5	few	TRBV24-1	TGTGCCACCAGTGACCCGGGACAGGGGGACAATCAGCCCCAGCATTTT	CATSDPGQGDNQPQHF
NA	TRBJ2-7	NA	TRBV7-2	TGTGCCAGCAGCTTAGGGGCACCCTACGAGCAGTACTTC	CASSLGAPYEQYF
TRBD1	TRBJ2-2	NA	TRBV2	TGTGCCAGCACCCGGGACAGGAACACCGGGGAGCTGTTTTTT	CASTRDRNTGELFF
NA	TRBJ2-7	NA	TRBV27	TGTGCCAGCAGTTTGACAGGAGCCTTAACCACCTACGAGCAGTACTTC	CASSLTGALTTYEQYF
NA	TRBJ2-1	NA	TRBV18	TGTGCCAGCTCACAAAGGCAGGGTTCCTACAATGAGCAGTTCTTC	CASSQRQGSYNEQFF